This T cell receptor beta chain was identified in a study of blood T cells in healthy people across ages. Primed by a sample-barcoded 5' primer and a J-beta primer mix, a second PCR proceeded for about 6 to 11 cycles. Using its own MiXCR run on the 5' RACE reads, TCRdb lists one record per CDR3 protein. The table lists about 1,600,000 distinct CDR3 sequences, around 42% of them singletons, with 7% to 9% in the top ten. Germline CDR1 reads SGHRS; CDR2 reads YFSETQ. The CDR3 is 14 amino acids. The chain couples TRBV5-1 to TRBJ2-7; 8 bases align to TRBD1. The J call may be wrong; the DNA end is better matched by TRBJ2-5. The sequenced sample consisted of blood. This clonotype originated in a woman under 30 in good health. The CDR3, as DNA: TGCGCCAGCAGCCCACAGACAGGGGTCCTGACCCAGTACTTC. Translated: CASSPQTGVLTQYF.